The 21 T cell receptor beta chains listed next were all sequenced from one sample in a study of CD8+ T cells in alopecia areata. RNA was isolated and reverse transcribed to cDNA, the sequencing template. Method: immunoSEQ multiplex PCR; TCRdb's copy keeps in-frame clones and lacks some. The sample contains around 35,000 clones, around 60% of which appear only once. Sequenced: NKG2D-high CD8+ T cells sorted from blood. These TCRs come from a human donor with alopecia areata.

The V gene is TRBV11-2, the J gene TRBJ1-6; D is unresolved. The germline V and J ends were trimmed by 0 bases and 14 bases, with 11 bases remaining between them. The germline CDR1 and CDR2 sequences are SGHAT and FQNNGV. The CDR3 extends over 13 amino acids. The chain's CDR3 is CASSLDLEPSLHF. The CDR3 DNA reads TGTGCCAGCAGCTTAGATCTTGAACCTTCCCTCCACTTT.

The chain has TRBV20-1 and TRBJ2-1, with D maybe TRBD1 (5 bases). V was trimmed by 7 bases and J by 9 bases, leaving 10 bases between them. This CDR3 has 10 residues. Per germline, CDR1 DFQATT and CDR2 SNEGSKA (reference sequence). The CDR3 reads CSVVRVEQFF. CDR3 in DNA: TGCAGTGTCGTCAGGGTTGAGCAGTTCTTC.

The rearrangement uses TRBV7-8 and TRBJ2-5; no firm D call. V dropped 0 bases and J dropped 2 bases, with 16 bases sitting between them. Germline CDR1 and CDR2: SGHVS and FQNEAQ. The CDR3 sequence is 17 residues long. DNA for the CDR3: TGTGCCAGCAGCTTAGCCATCCCTGGGCCCACACAAGAGACCCAGTACTTC. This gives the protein CASSLAIPGPTQETQYF. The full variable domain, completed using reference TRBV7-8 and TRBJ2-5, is GAGVSQSPRYKVAKRGQDVALRCDPISGHVSLFWYQQALGQGPEFLTYFQNEAQLDKSGLPSDRFFAERPEGSVSTLKIQRTQQEDSAVYLCASSLAIPGPTQETQYFGPGTRLLVL.

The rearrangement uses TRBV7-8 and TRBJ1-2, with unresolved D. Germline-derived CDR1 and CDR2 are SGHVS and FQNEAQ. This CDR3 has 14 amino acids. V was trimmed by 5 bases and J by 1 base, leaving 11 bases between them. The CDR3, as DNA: TGTGCCAGCAGCACCCCGCAGGATAACTATGGCTACACCTTC. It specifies CASSTPQDNYGYTF.

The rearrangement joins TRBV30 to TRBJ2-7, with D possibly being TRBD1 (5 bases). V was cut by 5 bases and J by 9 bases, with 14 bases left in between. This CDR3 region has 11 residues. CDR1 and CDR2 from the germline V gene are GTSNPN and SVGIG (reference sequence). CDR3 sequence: CAWSGPSGQYF. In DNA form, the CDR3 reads TGTGCCTGGTCAGGGCCTAGTGGGCAGTACTTC.

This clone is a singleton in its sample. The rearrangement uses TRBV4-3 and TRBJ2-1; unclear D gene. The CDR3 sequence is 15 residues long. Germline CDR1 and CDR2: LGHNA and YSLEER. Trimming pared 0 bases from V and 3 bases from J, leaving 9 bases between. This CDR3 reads CASSQDLRNYNEQFF. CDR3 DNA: TGCGCCAGCAGCCAAGATTTGAGGAACTACAATGAGCAGTTCTTC.

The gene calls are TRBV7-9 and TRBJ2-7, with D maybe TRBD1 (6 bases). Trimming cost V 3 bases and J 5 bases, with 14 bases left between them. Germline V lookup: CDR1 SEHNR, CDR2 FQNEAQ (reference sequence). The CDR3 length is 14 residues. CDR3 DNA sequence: TGTGCCAGCAGCTTTACAGGGAACAAGGACGAGCAGTACTTC. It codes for CASSFTGNKDEQYF.

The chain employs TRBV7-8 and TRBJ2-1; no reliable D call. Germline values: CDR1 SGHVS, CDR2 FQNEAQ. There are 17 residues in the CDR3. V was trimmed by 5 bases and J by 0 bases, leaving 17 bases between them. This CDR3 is CASSLWWTNSSYNEQFF. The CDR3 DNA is TGTGCCAGCAGCCTCTGGTGGACCAATAGCTCCTACAATGAGCAGTTCTTC.

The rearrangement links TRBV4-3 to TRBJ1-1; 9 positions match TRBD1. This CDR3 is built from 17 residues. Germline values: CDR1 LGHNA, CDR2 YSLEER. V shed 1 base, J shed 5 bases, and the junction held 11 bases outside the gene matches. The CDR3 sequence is CASSQVDLMGQGTEAFF. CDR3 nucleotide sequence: TGCGCCAGCAGCCAAGTCGATTTGATGGGACAGGGAACTGAAGCTTTCTTT.

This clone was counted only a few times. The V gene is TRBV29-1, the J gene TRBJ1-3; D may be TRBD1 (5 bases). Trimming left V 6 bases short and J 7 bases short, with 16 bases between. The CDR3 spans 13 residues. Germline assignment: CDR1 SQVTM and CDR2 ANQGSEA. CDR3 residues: CSVGGAHGNTIYF. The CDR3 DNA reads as TGCAGCGTGGGGGGAGCACACGGGAACACCATATATTTT.

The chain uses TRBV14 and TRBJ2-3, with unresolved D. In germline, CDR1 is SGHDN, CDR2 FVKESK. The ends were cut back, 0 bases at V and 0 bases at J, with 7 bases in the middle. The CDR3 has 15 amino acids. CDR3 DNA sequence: TGTGCCAGCAGCCAAGAGGGCAGAAGCACAGATACGCAGTATTTT. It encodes CASSQEGRSTDTQYF.

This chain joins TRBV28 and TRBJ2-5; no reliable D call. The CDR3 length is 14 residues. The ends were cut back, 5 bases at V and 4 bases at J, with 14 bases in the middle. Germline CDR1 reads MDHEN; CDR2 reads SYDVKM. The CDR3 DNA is TGTGCCAGCAGTCCTATTCTCTCGGGAGAGACCCAGTACTTC. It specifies CASSPILSGETQYF.

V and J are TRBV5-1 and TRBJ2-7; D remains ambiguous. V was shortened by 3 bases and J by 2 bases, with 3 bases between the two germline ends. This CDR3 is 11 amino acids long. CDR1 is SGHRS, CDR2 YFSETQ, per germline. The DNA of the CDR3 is TGCGCCAGCAGCTCGACCTACGAGCAGTACTTC. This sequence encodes CASSSTYEQYF.

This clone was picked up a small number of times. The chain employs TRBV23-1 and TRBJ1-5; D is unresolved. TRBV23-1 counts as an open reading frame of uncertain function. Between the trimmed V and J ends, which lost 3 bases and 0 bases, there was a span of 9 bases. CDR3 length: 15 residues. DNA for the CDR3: TGCGCCAGCAGTCACCGGGGTTATAGCAATCAGCCCCAGCATTTT. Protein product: CASSHRGYSNQPQHF.

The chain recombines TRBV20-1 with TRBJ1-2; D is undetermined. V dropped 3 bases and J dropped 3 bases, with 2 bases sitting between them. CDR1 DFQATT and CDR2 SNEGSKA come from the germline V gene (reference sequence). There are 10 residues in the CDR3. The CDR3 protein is CSARYYGYTF. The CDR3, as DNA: TGCAGTGCTAGGTACTATGGCTACACCTTC.

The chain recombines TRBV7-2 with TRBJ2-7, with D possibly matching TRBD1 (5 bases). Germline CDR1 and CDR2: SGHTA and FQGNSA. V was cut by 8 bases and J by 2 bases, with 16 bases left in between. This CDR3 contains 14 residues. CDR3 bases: TGTGCCAGCGGGAATAAGACAGCCCCCTACGAGCAGTACTTC. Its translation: CASGNKTAPYEQYF. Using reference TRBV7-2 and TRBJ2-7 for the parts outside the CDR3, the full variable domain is GAGVSQSPSNKVTEKGKDVELRCDPISGHTALYWYRQSLGQGLEFLIYFQGNSAPDKSGLPSDRFSAERTGGSVSTLTIQRTQQEDSAVYLCASGNKTAPYEQYFGPGTRLTVT.

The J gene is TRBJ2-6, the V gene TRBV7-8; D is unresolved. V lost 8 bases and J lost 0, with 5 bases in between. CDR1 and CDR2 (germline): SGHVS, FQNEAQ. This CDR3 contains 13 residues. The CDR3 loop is CASHPSGANVLTF. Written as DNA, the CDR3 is TGTGCCAGCCATCCCTCTGGGGCCAACGTCCTGACTTTC. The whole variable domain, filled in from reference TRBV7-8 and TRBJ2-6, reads GAGVSQSPRYKVAKRGQDVALRCDPISGHVSLFWYQQALGQGPEFLTYFQNEAQLDKSGLPSDRFFAERPEGSVSTLKIQRTQQEDSAVYLCASHPSGANVLTFGAGSRLTVL.

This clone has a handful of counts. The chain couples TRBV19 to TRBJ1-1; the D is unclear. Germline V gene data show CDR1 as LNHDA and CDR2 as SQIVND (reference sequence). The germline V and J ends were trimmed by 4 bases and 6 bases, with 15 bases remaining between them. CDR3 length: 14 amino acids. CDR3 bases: TGTGCCAGTAGTAGAGAAGGGTTTAACGCTGAAGCTTTCTTT. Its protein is CASSREGFNAEAFF.

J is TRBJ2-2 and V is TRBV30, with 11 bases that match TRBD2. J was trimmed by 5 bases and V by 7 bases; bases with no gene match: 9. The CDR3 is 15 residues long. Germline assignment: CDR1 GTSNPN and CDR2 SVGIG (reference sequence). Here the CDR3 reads CAYSELAGETGELFF. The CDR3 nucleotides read TGTGCCTATAGTGAACTAGCGGGAGAAACCGGGGAGCTGTTTTTT.

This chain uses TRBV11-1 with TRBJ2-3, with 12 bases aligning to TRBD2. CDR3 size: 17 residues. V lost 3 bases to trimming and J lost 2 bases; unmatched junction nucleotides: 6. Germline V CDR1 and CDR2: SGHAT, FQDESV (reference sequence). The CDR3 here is CASSFPSSGGATDTQYF. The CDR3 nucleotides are TGTGCCAGCAGCTTCCCGTCTAGCGGGGGGGCCACAGATACGCAGTATTTT.

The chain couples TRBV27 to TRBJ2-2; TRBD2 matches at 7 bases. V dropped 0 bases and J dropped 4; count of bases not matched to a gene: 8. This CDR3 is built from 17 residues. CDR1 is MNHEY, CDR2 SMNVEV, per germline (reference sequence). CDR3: CASSLSLGEGLTGELFF. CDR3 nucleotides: TGTGCCAGCAGTTTATCGTTGGGGGAGGGCCTCACCGGGGAGCTGTTTTTT.